This TCR beta chain is drawn from a study of blood T cell repertoires in COVID-19. CDR3 size: 15 residues. V lost 5 bases to trimming and J lost 0 bases, with 13 bases between them. The germline V gene has CDR1 LNHDA and CDR2 SQIVND (reference sequence). Original handling: Amplification from reference gene primers served as the basis for estimated nucleated cell counts. Profiling relied on immunoSEQ multiplex PCR, and the TCRdb table lists in-frame clones only, not all of them. The DNA gave D and trimming, while V, J and clone size come from that table. The data show approximately 290,000 clones, around 88% seen once.

The genes are TRBV19 and TRBJ1-1, with D uncertain. Sample: peripheral blood. The sequence was obtained from a man aged 30-40 years with acute or convalescent COVID-19. Here the CDR3 DNA reads TGTGCCAGTAGTCGAGGTCCCTCGTTGAACACTGAAGCTTTCTTT. Its translation: CASSRGPSLNTEAFF.